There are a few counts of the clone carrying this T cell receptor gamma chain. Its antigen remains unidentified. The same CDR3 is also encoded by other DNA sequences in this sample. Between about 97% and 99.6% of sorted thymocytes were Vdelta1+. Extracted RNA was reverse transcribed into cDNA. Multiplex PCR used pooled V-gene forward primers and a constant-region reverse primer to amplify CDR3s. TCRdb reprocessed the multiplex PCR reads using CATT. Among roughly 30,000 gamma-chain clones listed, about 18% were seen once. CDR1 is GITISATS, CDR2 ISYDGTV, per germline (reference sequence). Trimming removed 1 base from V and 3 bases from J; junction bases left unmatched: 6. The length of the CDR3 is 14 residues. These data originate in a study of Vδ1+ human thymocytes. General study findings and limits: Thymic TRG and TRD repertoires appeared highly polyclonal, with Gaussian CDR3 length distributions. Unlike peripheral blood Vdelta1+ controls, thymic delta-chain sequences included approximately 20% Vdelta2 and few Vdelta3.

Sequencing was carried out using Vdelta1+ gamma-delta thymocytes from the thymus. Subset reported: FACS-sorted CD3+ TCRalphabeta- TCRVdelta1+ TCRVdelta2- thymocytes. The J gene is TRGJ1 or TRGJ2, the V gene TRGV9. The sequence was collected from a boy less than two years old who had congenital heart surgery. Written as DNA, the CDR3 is TGTGCCTTGTGGGAGGTCCAGACTTATTATAAGAAACTCTTT. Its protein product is CALWEVQTYYKKLF.